The 5 T cell receptor beta chains presented below share a single source sample, sequenced in a study of PD-1 blockade in classical Hodgkin lymphoma. TCRdb's copy holds only in-frame clones and misses some; the assay was immunoSEQ multiplex PCR. This sample has approximately 51,000 clones, with around 67% found just once. After autologous stem cell transplantation all patients relapsed, and prior brentuximab vedotin exposure differed between cohorts. This specimen consisted of peripheral blood mononuclear cells (PBMCs), obtained before the second cycle of nivolumab. The receptors shown here come from a human donor with classical Hodgkin lymphoma.

This clone was counted once. The V gene is TRBV18, the J gene TRBJ1-2; 7 positions match TRBD1. Per the germline V gene, CDR1 is KGHSH and CDR2 is LQKENI. This CDR3 is built from 13 residues. J gave up 8 bases and V 6 bases, and 9 bases lay outside the gene matches. The CDR3 DNA reads TGTGCCAGCTCCCCAGACAGGGAAGGAGGCTACACCTTC. It codes for CASSPDREGGYTF. The full variable domain, completed using reference TRBV18 and TRBJ1-2, is NAGVMQNPRHLVRRRGQEARLRCSPMKGHSHVYWYRQLPEEGLKFMVYLQKENIIDESGMPKERFSAEFPKEGPSILRIQQVVRGDSAAYFCASSPDREGGYTFGSGTRLTVV.

The V call is TRBV5-1, the J call TRBJ1-4, with 10 bases fitting TRBD1. Losses at the gene ends were 4 bases for V and 5 bases for J; bases not matched to a gene: 2. CDR1 SGHRS and CDR2 YFSETQ come from the germline V gene. CDR3 length equals 14 residues. The CDR3 protein is CASSTGQGNEKLFF. The CDR3 nucleotides read TGCGCCAGCAGCACGGGACAGGGGAATGAAAAACTGTTTTTT.

The V and J genes are TRBV6-5 and TRBJ1-5; D may be TRBD1 (5 bases). Trimming cost V 2 bases and J 9 bases, with 14 bases left between them. The CDR3 covers 14 residues. Per germline, CDR1 MNHEY and CDR2 SVGAGI. The CDR3 DNA follows: TGTGCCAGCAGTTACCTGAAGGGGTCTTCGCCCCAGCATTTT. The encoded protein is CASSYLKGSSPQHF.

The chain recombines TRBV21-1 with TRBJ1-2. TRBV21-1 is a pseudogene segment. The CDR3 is made up of 9 amino acids. Here the CDR3 reads CARHYGYTF. CDR3 nucleotides: TGTGCCAGGCACTATGGCTACACCTTC.

A few counts support this clone. The chain employs TRBV30 and TRBJ2-7; 7 nucleotides line up with TRBD2. This CDR3 region has 14 residues. Germline-derived CDR1 and CDR2 are GTSNPN and SVGIG (reference sequence). J gave up 6 bases and V 2 bases, and 10 bases lay outside the gene matches. The CDR3 loop is CAWSFGGGPGEQYF. In DNA, the CDR3 is TGTGCCTGGAGTTTTGGGGGAGGGCCTGGCGAGCAGTACTTC.